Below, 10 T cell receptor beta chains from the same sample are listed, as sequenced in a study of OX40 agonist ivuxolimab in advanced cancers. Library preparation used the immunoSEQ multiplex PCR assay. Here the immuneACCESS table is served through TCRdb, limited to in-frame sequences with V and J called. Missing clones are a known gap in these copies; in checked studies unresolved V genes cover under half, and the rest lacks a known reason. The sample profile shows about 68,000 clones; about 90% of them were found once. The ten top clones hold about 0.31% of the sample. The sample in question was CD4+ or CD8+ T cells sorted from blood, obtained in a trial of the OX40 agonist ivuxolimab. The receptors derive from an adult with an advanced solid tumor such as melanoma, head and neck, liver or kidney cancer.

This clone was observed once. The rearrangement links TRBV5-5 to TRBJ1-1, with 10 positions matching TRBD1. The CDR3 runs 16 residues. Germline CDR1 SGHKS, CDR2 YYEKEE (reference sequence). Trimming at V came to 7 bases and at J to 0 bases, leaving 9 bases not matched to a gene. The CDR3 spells CASAWTGGNMNTEAFF. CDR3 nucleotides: TGTGCCAGCGCCTGGACAGGGGGGAACATGAACACTGAAGCTTTCTTT.

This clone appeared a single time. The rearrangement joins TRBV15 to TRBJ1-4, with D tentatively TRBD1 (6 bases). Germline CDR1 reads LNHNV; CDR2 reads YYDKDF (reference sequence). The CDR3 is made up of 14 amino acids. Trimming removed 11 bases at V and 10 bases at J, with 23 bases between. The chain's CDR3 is CAVKGELDGRKLFF. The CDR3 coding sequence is TGTGCCGTTAAGGGGGAACTAGACGGGAGAAAACTGTTTTTT.

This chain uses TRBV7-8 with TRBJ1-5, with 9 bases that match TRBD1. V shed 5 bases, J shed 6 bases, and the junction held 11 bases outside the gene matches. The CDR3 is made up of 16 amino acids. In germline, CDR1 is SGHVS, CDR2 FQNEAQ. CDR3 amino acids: CASSPMGQGLSQPQHF. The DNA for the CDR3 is TGTGCCAGCAGCCCCATGGGACAGGGATTGAGTCAGCCCCAGCATTTT.

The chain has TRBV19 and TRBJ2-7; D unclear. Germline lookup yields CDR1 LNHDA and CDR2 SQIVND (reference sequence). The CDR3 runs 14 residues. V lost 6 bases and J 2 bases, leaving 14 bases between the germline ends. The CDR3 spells CASSPPFRTYEQYF. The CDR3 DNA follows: TGTGCCAGTAGCCCCCCTTTTCGCACCTACGAGCAGTACTTC.

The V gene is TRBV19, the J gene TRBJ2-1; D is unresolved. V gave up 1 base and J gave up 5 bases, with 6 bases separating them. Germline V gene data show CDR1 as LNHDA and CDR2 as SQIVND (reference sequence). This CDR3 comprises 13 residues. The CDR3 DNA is TGTGCCAGTAGTATAGGTAACAACAATGAGCAGTTCTTC. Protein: CASSIGNNNEQFF.

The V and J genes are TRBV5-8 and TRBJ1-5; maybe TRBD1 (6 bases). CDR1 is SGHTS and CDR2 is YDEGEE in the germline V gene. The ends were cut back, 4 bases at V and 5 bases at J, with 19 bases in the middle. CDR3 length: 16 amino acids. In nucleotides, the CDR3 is TGTGCCAGCAGCAGGTTACAGGGAGTAATAGATCAGCCCCAGCATTTT. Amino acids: CASSRLQGVIDQPQHF.

The CDR3 spells CASGLVPRGGVSSYEQYF. CDR3 nucleotides: TGTGCTAGTGGTTTGGTCCCACGGGGAGGGGTGAGCTCCTACGAGCAGTACTTC. V usage is TRBV12-5 and J usage is TRBJ2-7; TRBD2 matches at 7 bases. Losses at the gene ends were 0 bases for V and 0 bases for J; bases not matched to a gene: 11. In germline, CDR1 is LGHNT, CDR2 FRNRAP. The CDR3 extends over 18 amino acids.

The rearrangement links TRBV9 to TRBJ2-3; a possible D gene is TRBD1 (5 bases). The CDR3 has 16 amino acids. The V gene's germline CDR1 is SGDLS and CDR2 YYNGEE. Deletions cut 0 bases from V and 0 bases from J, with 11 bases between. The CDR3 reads CASSVDTGTSTDTQYF. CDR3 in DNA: TGTGCCAGCAGCGTAGACACAGGAACTAGCACAGATACGCAGTATTTT.

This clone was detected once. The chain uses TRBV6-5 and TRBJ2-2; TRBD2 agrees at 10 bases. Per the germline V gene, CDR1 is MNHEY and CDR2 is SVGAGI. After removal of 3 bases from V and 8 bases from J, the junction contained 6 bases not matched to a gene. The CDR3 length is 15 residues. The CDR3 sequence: CASSYRAGGPGELFF. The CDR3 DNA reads TGTGCCAGCAGTTATAGAGCGGGAGGGCCTGGGGAGCTGTTTTTT.

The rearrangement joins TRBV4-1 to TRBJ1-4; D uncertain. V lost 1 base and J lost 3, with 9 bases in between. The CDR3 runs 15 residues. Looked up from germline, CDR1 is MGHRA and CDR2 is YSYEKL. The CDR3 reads CASSQAGSANEKLFF. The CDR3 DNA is TGCGCCAGCAGCCAAGCGGGGTCGGCTAATGAAAAACTGTTTTTT.